Listed below are T cell receptor beta chains from one sample, sequenced in a study of blood T cell repertoires in COVID-19. The protocol was immunoSEQ multiplex PCR, while the TCRdb copy is restricted to in-frame clones and leaves out a portion. In the table there are more than 60,000 clones, more than 75% of which are singletons. Specimen: PBMCs or T cells enriched from blood (not recorded which). The receptors come from a woman aged 40 to 55 who had recovered from COVID-19. The CDR3 runs from the conserved cysteine through the conserved F or W. Each record gives: V gene, J gene, D gene, clone size, CDR3 length, CDR3 protein, CDR3 DNA. D genes are given only for firm matches. Rows may omit the clone size; those that give it use once, few, many or a size class.

V: TRBV7-9; J: TRBJ2-7; D: .; size: .; length: 14; CDR3: CASSEETASYEQYF; DNA: TGTGCCAGCAGCGAGGAGACAGCCTCCTACGAGCAGTACTTC
V: TRBV19; J: TRBJ2-6; D: TRBD1; size: .; length: 19; CDR3: CASSRGQGRSYSGANVLTF; DNA: TGTGCCAGTAGTAGGGGACAGGGAAGATCCTACTCTGGGGCCAACGTCCTGACTTTC
V: TRBV14; J: TRBJ2-3; D: .; size: few; length: 12; CDR3: CASSPFTDTQYF; DNA: TGTGCCAGCAGCCCATTCACAGATACGCAGTATTTT
V: TRBV18; J: TRBJ1-1; D: .; size: once; length: 18; CDR3: CASSPITFRGGADTEAFF; DNA: TGTGCCAGCTCCCCCATTACCTTTAGGGGGGGGGCGGACACTGAAGCTTTCTTT
V: TRBV6-4; J: TRBJ2-7; D: .; size: .; length: 17; CDR3: CASSDSNERAWGYEQYF; DNA: TGTGCCAGCAGTGACTCAAATGAGAGGGCTTGGGGTTACGAGCAGTACTTC
V: TRBV7-9; J: TRBJ1-1; D: .; size: .; length: 14; CDR3: CASSLVGEQPEAFF; DNA: TGTGCCAGCAGCTTAGTAGGGGAACAGCCCGAAGCTTTCTTT
V: TRBV19; J: TRBJ1-1; D: .; size: .; length: 15; CDR3: CASSILISGGEGAFF; DNA: TGTGCCAGTAGTATCTTAATATCGGGGGGGGAAGGAGCTTTCTTT
V: TRBV15; J: TRBJ1-1; D: .; size: .; length: 15; CDR3: CATSRDHVIGTEAFF; DNA: TGTGCCACCAGCAGAGATCACGTTATCGGCACTGAAGCTTTCTTT
V: TRBV10-1; J: TRBJ2-1; D: .; size: .; length: 13; CDR3: CASSESLEERQFF; DNA: TGCGCCAGCAGTGAGTCACTGGAGGAGCGGCAGTTCTTC
V: TRBV7-3; J: TRBJ2-1; D: TRBD1; size: .; length: 13; CDR3: CASSLGTGGEQFF; DNA: TGTGCCAGCAGCCTAGGGACAGGGGGAGAGCAGTTCTTC
V: TRBV9; J: TRBJ1-2; D: .; size: .; length: 15; CDR3: CASSVHGGGGYGYTF; DNA: TGTGCCAGCAGCGTTCACGGGGGAGGGGGCTATGGCTACACCTTC
V: TRBV7-2; J: TRBJ2-3; D: TRBD2; size: .; length: 17; CDR3: CASSFWGDSRGTDTQYF; DNA: TGTGCCAGCAGCTTCTGGGGGGACTCGCGGGGGACAGATACGCAGTATTTT
V: TRBV7-8; J: TRBJ2-2; D: TRBD2; size: .; length: 16; CDR3: CASSSPLAGEGGELFF; DNA: TGTGCCAGCAGCTCGCCACTAGCGGGGGAGGGCGGGGAGCTGTTTTTT
V: TRBV19; J: TRBJ1-1; D: TRBD1; size: .; length: 15; CDR3: CASSTGTGVDTEAFF; DNA: TGTGCCAGTAGTACCGGGACAGGGGTCGACACTGAAGCTTTCTTT
V: TRBV20-1; J: TRBJ2-7; D: TRBD1; size: once; length: 14; CDR3: CSASPGQVPYEQYF; DNA: TGCAGTGCTAGTCCAGGACAGGTGCCCTACGAGCAGTACTTC
V: TRBV13; J: TRBJ2-7; D: TRBD1; size: few; length: 18; CDR3: CASSLNPWTGTNNYEQYF; DNA: TGTGCCAGCAGCTTAAACCCCTGGACAGGGACAAACAACTACGAGCAGTACTTC
V: TRBV2; J: TRBJ2-1; D: TRBD2; size: once; length: 14; CDR3: CASSPRLAGNEQFF; DNA: TGTGCCAGCAGTCCCAGACTAGCGGGCAATGAGCAGTTCTTC
V: TRBV27; J: TRBJ1-5; D: .; size: .; length: 12; CDR3: CASSFQGQPQHF; DNA: TGTGCCAGCAGTTTTCAGGGGCAGCCCCAGCATTTT
V: TRBV19; J: TRBJ2-2; D: TRBD2; size: once; length: 16; CDR3: CASSMLAGLNTGELFF; DNA: TGTGCCAGTAGTATGCTAGCGGGCTTGAACACCGGGGAGCTGTTTTTT
V: TRBV29-1; J: TRBJ1-1; D: TRBD1; size: .; length: 13; CDR3: CSVAAGGNTEAFF; DNA: TGCAGCGTTGCAGCAGGGGGGAACACTGAAGCTTTCTTT
V: TRBV2; J: TRBJ2-7; D: .; size: .; length: 13; CDR3: CASRSQGGYEQYF; DNA: TGTGCCAGCAGATCACAGGGCGGGTACGAGCAGTACTTC
V: TRBV19; J: TRBJ1-1; D: .; size: .; length: 18; CDR3: CASSIALGGFSMNTEAFF; DNA: TGTGCCAGTAGTATAGCGCTGGGGGGATTCAGTATGAACACTGAAGCTTTCTTT
V: TRBV10-3; J: TRBJ2-7; D: .; size: .; length: 13; CDR3: CAISVGETYEQYF; DNA: TGTGCCATCAGTGTCGGGGAGACCTACGAGCAGTACTTC
V: TRBV6-5; J: TRBJ1-1; D: .; size: .; length: 15; CDR3: CASRQQGVGNTEAFF; DNA: TGTGCCAGCAGGCAACAGGGAGTAGGGAACACTGAAGCTTTCTTT
V: TRBV27; J: TRBJ2-3; D: .; size: .; length: 15; CDR3: CASSLLAGATDTQYF; DNA: TGTGCCAGCAGTTTGTTGGCGGGGGCCACAGATACGCAGTATTTT
V: TRBV15; J: TRBJ2-3; D: .; size: .; length: 13; CDR3: CAGIIGGGDTQYF; DNA: TGTGCCGGGATCATTGGAGGAGGAGATACGCAGTATTTT
V: TRBV19; J: TRBJ2-3; D: .; size: .; length: 11; CDR3: CASSIQDTQYF; DNA: TGTGCCAGTAGTATTCAAGATACGCAGTATTTT
V: TRBV2; J: TRBJ2-1; D: TRBD2; size: .; length: 14; CDR3: CASSGFSGVNEQFF; DNA: TGTGCCAGCAGTGGGTTTAGCGGGGTCAATGAGCAGTTCTTC
V: TRBV5-1; J: TRBJ2-1; D: TRBD2; size: once; length: 15; CDR3: CASSQASGGNNEQFF; DNA: TGCGCCAGCAGCCAAGCTAGCGGGGGGAACAATGAGCAGTTCTTC
V: TRBV9; J: TRBJ2-4; D: TRBD1; size: .; length: 15; CDR3: CASSTRGQGTNIQYF; DNA: TGTGCCAGCAGCACCAGGGGGCAAGGGACGAACATTCAGTACTTC
V: TRBV5-1; J: TRBJ2-7; D: TRBD2; size: few; length: 14; CDR3: CASSHPNSGVEQYF; DNA: TGCGCCAGCAGCCACCCGAATAGCGGGGTCGAGCAGTACTTC
V: TRBV10-3; J: TRBJ2-1; D: TRBD1; size: .; length: 14; CDR3: CAISDRVGHNEQFF; DNA: TGTGCCATCAGCGACAGGGTAGGGCACAATGAGCAGTTCTTC
V: TRBV19; J: TRBJ1-6; D: TRBD1; size: .; length: 18; CDR3: CASRSNLQTGRYNSPLHF; DNA: TGTGCCAGTAGATCAAACCTCCAGACAGGGAGGTATAATTCACCCCTCCACTTT
V: TRBV19; J: TRBJ2-1; D: TRBD1; size: once; length: 13; CDR3: CASSKDRGNEQFF; DNA: TGTGCCAGTAGTAAGGACAGGGGAAATGAGCAGTTCTTC
V: TRBV6-4; J: TRBJ2-1; D: TRBD2; size: .; length: 15; CDR3: CASSALAGQDNEQFF; DNA: TGTGCCAGCAGTGCCCTAGCGGGGCAGGACAATGAGCAGTTCTTC
V: TRBV6-6; J: TRBJ2-7; D: TRBD1; size: .; length: 14; CDR3: CASTAADRAYEQYF; DNA: TGTGCCAGCACGGCGGCGGACAGGGCCTACGAGCAGTACTTC
V: TRBV13; J: TRBJ2-7; D: .; size: once; length: 15; CDR3: CASSSMMGGTYEQYF; DNA: TGTGCCAGCAGCTCGATGATGGGGGGTACCTACGAGCAGTACTTC